Below, 4 T cell receptor beta chains from the same sample are listed, as sequenced in a study of blood T cell repertoires in COVID-19. The method was immunoSEQ multiplex PCR; TCRdb's version includes in-frame clones alone and lacks a portion of them. The repertoire includes around 370,000 clones, 88% of them detected once, and 0.9% to 1.5% sits in the top ten. What was sequenced was PBMCs or T cells enriched from blood (not recorded which). These receptors came from a young woman who had recovered from COVID-19.

V gene TRBV6-5 combines with J gene TRBJ1-2; 7 bases fit TRBD1. Germline V gene data show CDR1 as MNHEY and CDR2 as SVGAGI. With 6 bases clipped from V and 7 bases from J, the junction kept 5 bases outside the gene matches. This CDR3 is 12 amino acids long. The CDR3 nucleotides are TGTGCCAGCAGCCGGGACAGTAGTGGCTACACCTTC. This translates into CASSRDSSGYTF.

This chain uses TRBV10-3 with TRBJ2-1; 10 bases line up with TRBD2. CDR1 and CDR2 from the germline V gene are ENHRY and SYGVKD. CDR3 size: 15 residues. Trimming at V came to 4 bases and at J to 5 bases, leaving 5 bases not matched to a gene. The CDR3 coding sequence is TGTGCCATCAGTGCCTATAGCGGGGGGAACAATGAGCAGTTCTTC. Its protein product is CAISAYSGGNNEQFF.

The CDR3 is CASRRLSGPNTGELFF. The CDR3 DNA sequence: TGCGCCAGCAGACGGTTGTCAGGGCCCAACACCGGGGAGCTGTTTTTT. The chain recombines TRBV4-1 with TRBJ2-2; maybe TRBD1 (5 bases). Germline-derived CDR1 and CDR2 are MGHRA and YSYEKL. This CDR3 is built from 16 residues. V was trimmed by 6 bases and J by 2 bases, leaving 16 bases between them.

V and J are TRBV28 and TRBJ1-5; D is unclear. Germline-derived CDR1 and CDR2 are MDHEN and SYDVKM. The CDR3 consists of 13 residues. V lost 6 bases, J lost 9 bases, and 15 bases lay in between. The DNA for the CDR3 is TGTGCCAGCAGCCGCGAATCGACACCGCCCCAGCATTTT. Its translation is CASSRESTPPQHF. Full variable domain (outside the CDR3, taken from reference TRBV28 and TRBJ1-5): DVKVTQSSRYLVKRTGEKVFLECVQDMDHENMFWYRQDPGLGLRLIYFSYDVKMKEKGDIPEGYSVSREKKERFSLILESASTNQTSMYLCASSRESTPPQHFGDGTRLSIL.